The 7 T cell receptor beta chains in this list originate from one sample, sequenced in a study of blood T cell repertoires in COVID-19. Generated by immunoSEQ multiplex PCR, the TCRdb table keeps only in-frame clones and is missing some. The sample carries hundreds of thousands of clones, 80% to 90% recorded once. The specimen sequenced was peripheral blood. These receptors were obtained from a man between 18 and 35 years old with COVID-19, enrolled during active disease.

The chain joins TRBV4-1 to TRBJ2-1; possibly TRBD1 for D (5 bases). Trimming pared 4 bases from V and 0 bases from J, leaving 10 bases between. CDR3 length: 15 amino acids. Germline-derived CDR1 and CDR2 are MGHRA and YSYEKL. This CDR3 reads CASSLLDNSYNEQFF. Written as DNA, the CDR3 is TGCGCCAGCAGCCTCCTGGACAACTCCTACAATGAGCAGTTCTTC.

The chain joins TRBV15 to TRBJ1-5; possible D gene TRBD1, 6 bases. This CDR3 comprises 17 residues. V shed 0 bases and J shed 6 bases, with 18 bases lying between them. Germline lookup yields CDR1 LNHNV and CDR2 YYDKDF (reference sequence). The CDR3 sequence is CATSRDWPTGQVQPQHF. In DNA form, the CDR3 reads TGTGCCACCAGCAGAGATTGGCCAACGGGACAAGTTCAGCCCCAGCATTTT.

V usage is TRBV11-3 and J usage is TRBJ2-1; the D is unclear. V lost 1 base, J lost 0 bases, and 10 bases lay in between. Germline values: CDR1 SGHNT, CDR2 YENEEA. The CDR3 covers 16 residues. The CDR3 loop is CASSLGASSSYNEQFF. DNA for the CDR3: TGTGCCAGCAGCTTAGGAGCGTCCAGCTCCTACAATGAGCAGTTCTTC.

The chain carries TRBV7-6 and TRBJ2-7, with 7 nucleotides matching TRBD1. This CDR3 has 12 amino acids. Germline V gene data show CDR1 as SGHVS and CDR2 as FNYEAQ. J was trimmed by 9 bases and V by 5 bases; bases with no gene match: 7. The CDR3 sequence is CASSRQGSAQYF. The DNA for the CDR3 is TGTGCCAGCAGCCGACAGGGCAGCGCGCAGTACTTC.

The chain recombines TRBV18 with TRBJ1-1; a possible D gene is TRBD1 (5 bases). CDR1 is KGHSH and CDR2 is LQKENI in the germline V gene. The length of the CDR3 is 18 residues. Deletions cut 5 bases from V and 1 base from J, with 23 bases between. CDR3 loop: CASSSPKGEGLRNTEAFF. For the CDR3, the DNA is TGTGCCAGCTCATCTCCTAAGGGAGAGGGACTTAGGAACACTGAAGCTTTCTTT.

V usage is TRBV6-5 and J usage is TRBJ2-5, with 13 bases lining up with TRBD2. The J segment lost 3 bases and the V segment lost 6 bases, leaving 4 bases of the junction unmatched. The CDR3 covers 15 residues. Looked up from germline, CDR1 is MNHEY and CDR2 is SVGAGI. CDR3 sequence reads: CASSPGLAGEETQYF. Here the CDR3 DNA reads TGTGCCAGCAGCCCCGGACTAGCGGGGGAAGAGACCCAGTACTTC.

This clone has only one observation. J is TRBJ2-2 and V is TRBV11-2, with D maybe TRBD1 (6 bases). The V gene lost 4 bases and the J gene lost 3 bases, with 18 bases spanning the gap. Looked up from germline, CDR1 is SGHAT and CDR2 is FQNNGV. The length of the CDR3 is 17 residues. The CDR3 sequence is CASSWERGSTDTGELFF. CDR3 sequence (DNA): TGTGCCAGCAGCTGGGAGAGGGGGTCGACGGACACCGGGGAGCTGTTTTTT.